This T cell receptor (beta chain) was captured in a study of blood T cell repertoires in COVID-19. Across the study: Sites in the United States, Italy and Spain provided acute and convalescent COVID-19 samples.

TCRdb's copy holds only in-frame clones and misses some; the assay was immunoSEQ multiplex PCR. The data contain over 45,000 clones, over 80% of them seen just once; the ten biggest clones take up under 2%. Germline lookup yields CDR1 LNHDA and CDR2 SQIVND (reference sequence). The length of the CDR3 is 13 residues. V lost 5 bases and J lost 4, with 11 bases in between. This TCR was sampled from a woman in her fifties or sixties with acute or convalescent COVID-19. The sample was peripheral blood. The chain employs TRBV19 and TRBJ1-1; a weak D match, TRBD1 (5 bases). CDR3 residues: CASSEYGGTEAFF. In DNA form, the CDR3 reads TGTGCCAGTAGTGAATACGGGGGCACTGAAGCTTTCTTT.